The 30 T cell receptor beta chains reported below all come from one sample, sequenced in a study of response to subunit inactivated influenza vaccine. TCRdb reprocessed the RT-PCR reads with MiXCR, giving one entry per CDR3 protein. There are 700,000 to 900,000 distinct CDR3 sequences in the sample; about 20% occur only once, and more than 8.5% lies in the top ten. This sample comprised PBMCs from blood, obtained about 5 days after vaccination. The source is a man aged 45 to 65 who received an inactivated influenza vaccine.

This chain connects TRBV20-1 to TRBJ1-1; the D is unclear. CDR3 length: 16 amino acids. V was shortened by 5 bases and J by 1 base, with 20 bases between the two germline ends. CDR1 is DFQATT and CDR2 is SNEGSKA in the germline V gene (reference sequence). In DNA, the CDR3 is TGCAGTGCTTTCGGGATTCGGACGGAGAGGAACACTGAAGCTTTCTTT. This encodes CSAFGIRTERNTEAFF.

This clonotype was observed a few times. The V gene is TRBV20-1, the J gene TRBJ2-3, with TRBD2 matching over 11 bases. The V segment lost 3 bases and the J segment 0 bases; nucleotides outside the gene matches: 5. Germline V gene lookup returns CDR1 DFQATT and CDR2 SNEGSKA (reference sequence). CDR3 length equals 16 residues. Here the CDR3 DNA reads TGCAGTGCTAGTAGCGGGGGGGGTCCTAGCACAGATACGCAGTATTTT. Encoded protein: CSASSGGGPSTDTQYF.

Only a few counts were recorded for this clonotype. This chain uses TRBV7-2 with TRBJ2-1; 15 nucleotides agree with TRBD2. The CDR3 has 16 residues. CDR1 SGHTA and CDR2 FQGNSA come from the germline V gene. V was clipped by 1 base and J by 8 bases; unmatched bases: 3. The CDR3 bases are TGTGCCAGCAGCTTAGGGACTAGCGGGGGGGCCCATGAGCAGTTCTTC. It codes for CASSLGTSGGAHEQFF. The full variable domain, in which reference TRBV7-2 and TRBJ2-1 provide the parts outside the CDR3, is GAGVSQSPSNKVTEKGKDVELRCDPISGHTALYWYRQSLGQGLEFLIYFQGNSAPDKSGLPSDRFSAERTGGSVSTLTIQRTQQEDSAVYLCASSLGTSGGAHEQFFGPGTRLTVL.

The rearrangement links TRBV7-9 to TRBJ1-4, with a tentative D call TRBD1 (6 bases). Trimming left V 5 bases short and J 5 bases short, with 18 bases between. In germline, CDR1 is SEHNR, CDR2 FQNEAQ (reference sequence). This CDR3 has 16 residues. In DNA form, the CDR3 reads TGTGCCAGCAGCGCTCTCCTGGACAGATCCAATGAAAAACTGTTTTTT. This translates into CASSALLDRSNEKLFF.

This clonotype was observed a handful of times. The rearrangement joins TRBV28 to TRBJ2-3; D remains unclear. With 2 bases removed from V and 1 base from J, the gap between germline ends came to 19 bases. The CDR3 length is 18 residues. Germline V gene sequence: CDR1 MDHEN, CDR2 SYDVKM. CDR3: CASSLPDGSIGGTDTQYF. The CDR3 DNA sequence: TGTGCCAGCAGTTTACCTGACGGGTCCATCGGAGGCACAGATACGCAGTATTTT.

The rearrangement uses TRBV6-5 and TRBJ1-6; no clear D gene. Trimming pared 0 bases from V and 4 bases from J, leaving 7 bases between. The germline gives CDR1 MNHEY, CDR2 SVGAGI. The CDR3 consists of 15 residues. CDR3 nucleotides: TGTGCCAGCAGTTACTCCCAGGCGTATAATTCACCCCTCCACTTT. It specifies CASSYSQAYNSPLHF.

In this sample, this clonotype turned up a few times. V usage is TRBV5-6 and J usage is TRBJ1-2; D might be TRBD1 (6 bases). CDR3 size: 15 residues. Trimming left V 2 bases short and J 4 bases short, with 15 bases between. The germline gives CDR1 SGHDT, CDR2 YYEEEE. The CDR3 loop reads CASSFGQGTTYGYTF. The CDR3 region has the DNA TGTGCCAGCAGCTTCGGGCAGGGGACGACCTATGGCTACACCTTC.

The J gene is TRBJ1-6, the V gene TRBV6-1; the D gene is possibly TRBD1 (6 bases). The CDR3 is 14 amino acids. The V and J ends lost 6 bases and 13 bases respectively, with 19 bases between them. Per the germline V gene, CDR1 is MNHNS and CDR2 is SASEGT. The CDR3 DNA follows: TGTGCCAGCAGCAACGGGGGGGCAATGACTCCCCTCCACTTT. This sequence encodes CASSNGGAMTPLHF.

The chain combines TRBV27 with TRBJ2-2; 10 nucleotides match TRBD2. The germline CDR1 and CDR2 sequences are MNHEY and SMNVEV (reference sequence). There are 18 residues in the CDR3. V shed 5 bases, J shed 1 base, and the junction held 10 bases outside the gene matches. The CDR3, as DNA: TGTGCCAGCAGTCGGACAGGCCGACTAGCGGGGAACACCGGGGAGCTGTTTTTT. Protein: CASSRTGRLAGNTGELFF.

V is TRBV4-2 and J is TRBJ2-6, with 7 bases fitting TRBD1. J lost 0 bases, V lost 1 base, and 3 bases had no gene match. Germline V gene sequence: CDR1 LGHNA, CDR2 YNFKEQ. There are 17 residues in the CDR3. CDR3 residues: CASSQGGQVSGANVLTF. In DNA form, the CDR3 reads TGTGCCAGCAGCCAAGGCGGACAGGTCTCTGGGGCCAACGTCCTGACTTTC.

The J gene is TRBJ2-1, the V gene TRBV13, with 8 bases lining up with TRBD1. Losses at the gene ends were 4 bases for V and 7 bases for J; bases not matched to a gene: 6. The CDR3 totals 14 residues. Germline CDR1 and CDR2: PRHDT and FYEKMQ (reference sequence). The CDR3 is CASSWAQGANEQFF. The CDR3 bases are TGTGCCAGCAGCTGGGCCCAGGGGGCGAATGAGCAGTTCTTC.

The CDR3 reads CASSQGVPYNEQFF. CDR3 nucleotides: TGTGCCAGCAGCCAAGGAGTACCCTACAATGAGCAGTTCTTC. The chain recombines TRBV14 with TRBJ2-1; D is unresolved. Trimming removed 1 base from V and 2 bases from J, with 6 bases in between. The CDR3 loop spans 14 amino acids. Germline-derived CDR1 and CDR2 are SGHDN and FVKESK.

This chain links TRBV4-3 with TRBJ1-1, with D perhaps TRBD1 (5 bases). V lost 0 bases, J lost 0 bases, and 14 bases lay in between. The CDR3 has 17 residues. The V gene's germline CDR1 is LGHNA and CDR2 YSLEER. In DNA form, the CDR3 reads TGCGCCAGCAGCCAAGATCCCCCTCAGGGCATGAACACTGAAGCTTTCTTT. It is translated as CASSQDPPQGMNTEAFF.

This chain joins TRBV6-1 and TRBJ1-2; possibly TRBD1 for D (6 bases). This CDR3 comprises 15 residues. Germline V CDR1 and CDR2: MNHNS, SASEGT. Between the trimmed V and J ends, which lost 2 bases and 7 bases, there was a span of 17 bases. CDR3: CASSETPGGRIGYTF. As DNA, the CDR3 is TGTGCCAGCAGTGAAACCCCGGGGGGGCGCATTGGCTACACCTTC.

This chain uses TRBV6-2 or TRBV6-3 with TRBJ2-3; no clear D. V was shortened by 7 bases and J by 3 bases, with 17 bases between the two germline ends. The CDR3 has 15 residues. Per the germline V gene, CDR1 is MNHEY and CDR2 is SVGEGT. This chain's CDR3 is CASISAYYPTDTQYF. The CDR3 nucleotides are TGTGCCAGCATTTCAGCTTACTATCCTACAGATACGCAGTATTTT.

The rearrangement links TRBV29-1 to TRBJ2-6; no reliable D call. The CDR3 spans 14 residues. From germline, CDR1 is SQVTM and CDR2 ANQGSEA. Trimming left V 5 bases short and J 0 bases short, with 8 bases between. DNA for the CDR3: TGCAGCGTTACGGACGGCTCTGGGGCCAACGTCCTGACTTTC. Its translation is CSVTDGSGANVLTF.

V gene TRBV20-1 combines with J gene TRBJ2-2, with D possibly TRBD2 on 7 matching bases. Germline V gives CDR1 DFQATT, CDR2 SNEGSKA (reference sequence). V was clipped by 3 bases and J by 5 bases, with 16 bases between them. CDR3 length: 15 residues. CDR3 sequence (DNA): TGCAGTGCTAGCGGGGTACAGGGAGGGACCGGGGAGCTGTTTTTT. Translated: CSASGVQGGTGELFF.

The CDR3, as DNA: TGTGCCAGCAGCTTCACTAGCGGGGCCGGCACAGATACGCAGTATTTT. It encodes CASSFTSGAGTDTQYF. The chain uses TRBV7-2 and TRBJ2-3; the match to TRBD2 covers 10 bases. The germline CDR1 and CDR2 sequences are SGHTA and FQGNSA. The trim removed 3 bases at V and 1 base at J, leaving 4 bases unmatched. The CDR3 covers 16 residues.

A few counts support this clonotype. V and J are TRBV20-1 and TRBJ2-1; 13 bases are shared with TRBD2. The CDR3 has 16 residues. Germline V CDR1 and CDR2: DFQATT, SNEGSKA (reference sequence). V lost 6 bases and J lost 3; bases outside the gene matches: 8. DNA for the CDR3: TGCAGTGCCATTCGGACTAGCGGGAGCAACTACAATGAGCAGTTCTTC. Its translation is CSAIRTSGSNYNEQFF.

The chain employs TRBV20-1 and TRBJ2-5; 7 bases align to TRBD2. The V gene end was trimmed by 1 base and the J gene end by 7 bases; junction bases not matched to a gene: 12. CDR1 is DFQATT, CDR2 SNEGSKA, per germline (reference sequence). This CDR3 spans 15 amino acids. CDR3 coding DNA: TGCAGTGCTAGAGGCGGACTAGACTTTAAGAGGACCCAGTACTTC. Encoded protein: CSARGGLDFKRTQYF.

V usage is TRBV12-3 or TRBV12-4 and J usage is TRBJ2-5; unclear D gene. CDR3 length: 14 amino acids. Trimming took 5 bases from V and 3 from J, leaving 13 bases between them. The CDR3 protein is CASSRGRTEETQYF. CDR3 sequence (DNA): TGTGCCAGCAGTCGTGGAAGGACGGAAGAGACCCAGTACTTC.

The chain recombines TRBV7-3 with TRBJ2-5, with D possibly TRBD2 on 5 matching bases. This CDR3 comprises 13 residues. Trimming took off 5 bases at V and 5 bases at J, with 12 bases between the two ends. Germline loops: CDR1 SGHTA, CDR2 FQGTGA. The CDR3 DNA sequence: TGTGCCAGCAGCCGCGGGCCGATCGAGACCCAGTACTTC. Its translation: CASSRGPIETQYF. The variable domain in full, completed from reference TRBV7-3 and TRBJ2-5, reads GAGVSQTPSNKVTEKGKYVELRCDPISGHTALYWYRQSLGQGPEFLIYFQGTGAADDSGLPNDRFFAVRPEGSVSTLKIQRTERGDSAVYLCASSRGPIETQYFGPGTRLLVL.

This clonotype has more than one count but fewer than ten. The genes are TRBV20-1 and TRBJ1-2; TRBD1 agrees at 7 bases. The CDR3 runs to 13 residues. CDR1 is DFQATT and CDR2 is SNEGSKA in the germline V gene (reference sequence). The J segment lost 7 bases and the V segment lost 1 base, leaving 6 bases of the junction unmatched. The CDR3 loop is CSARAGTDPGYTF. DNA for the CDR3: TGCAGTGCTAGAGCCGGGACAGATCCTGGCTACACCTTC.

The rearrangement joins TRBV5-1 to TRBJ2-7, with D maybe TRBD1 (6 bases). The CDR3 has 14 amino acids. V was pared by 5 bases and J by 1 base, with 13 bases between. CDR1 and CDR2 from the germline V gene are SGHRS and YFSETQ. This CDR3 is CASRPGQNSYEQYF. The DNA for the CDR3 is TGCGCCAGCAGGCCCGGACAGAATTCCTACGAGCAGTACTTC.

A few counts support this clonotype. In DNA, the CDR3 is TGCAGTGCTAAAAATAGCGGGAGGGCCTGGACAGATACGCAGTATTTT. Translated: CSAKNSGRAWTDTQYF. The chain has TRBV20-1 and TRBJ2-3; 11 bases are a match to TRBD2. With V trimmed by 4 bases and J by 3 bases, 9 bases remained unmatched. CDR1 is DFQATT, CDR2 SNEGSKA, per germline (reference sequence). The CDR3 extends over 16 amino acids.

This clonotype was counted only a few times. This chain links TRBV6-1 with TRBJ2-5, with 8 bases identical to TRBD2. Trimming removed 2 bases from V and 2 bases from J; junction bases left unmatched: 13. Germline CDR1 is MNHNS and CDR2 is SASEGT. The CDR3 runs 18 residues. CDR3 protein: CASSELLRSSGVQETQYF. The CDR3 nucleotides read TGTGCCAGCAGTGAACTTCTGAGGAGTAGCGGGGTACAAGAGACCCAGTACTTC.

This chain links TRBV28 with TRBJ1-5, with D possibly TRBD1 on 6 matching bases. Germline V gene lookup returns CDR1 MDHEN and CDR2 SYDVKM. This CDR3 is 15 amino acids long. Between the trimmed V and J ends, which lost 7 bases and 1 base, there was a span of 14 bases. Here the CDR3 DNA reads TGTGCCAGCACCCCCTTAGGGGGAAGCAATCAGCCCCAGCATTTT. Its translation is CASTPLGGSNQPQHF.

The genes are TRBV12-3 or TRBV12-4 and TRBJ2-3, with D perhaps TRBD1 or TRBD2 (7 bases each). The CDR3 length is 15 residues. With 3 bases removed from V and 4 bases from J, the gap between germline ends came to 14 bases. The CDR3 DNA sequence: TGTGCCAGCAGTTTTAGGGCAGGGGGGGCAGATACGCAGTATTTT. Amino acids: CASSFRAGGADTQYF.

A remark on this clonotype: A read error may produce the germline difference seen at one junction end. The chain combines TRBV12-5 with TRBJ2-1, with 8 bases lining up with TRBD2. The CDR3 contains 15 residues. Germline V gene lookup returns CDR1 LGHNT and CDR2 FRNRAP. CDR3 region: CASGGTGTRHNEEFF. DNA for the CDR3: TGTGCTAGTGGTGGTACCGGGACTAGGCACAATGAGGAGTTCTTC.

This clonotype turned up a few times. This rearrangement joins TRBV2 to TRBJ1-1; the D is unclear. The V gene lost 5 bases and the J gene lost 4 bases, with 11 bases spanning the gap. This CDR3 spans 13 amino acids. The V gene's germline CDR1 is SNHLY and CDR2 FYNNEI. The chain's CDR3 is CASSLQDRTEAFF. DNA of the CDR3: TGTGCCAGCAGTCTCCAGGATCGCACTGAAGCTTTCTTT.